This TCR beta chain was recovered during a study of T-cell reconstitution after alpha-beta-depleted transplantation in children. The CDR3 contains 16 residues. V lost 4 bases, J lost 5 bases, and 13 bases stayed unmatched. The germline V gene has CDR1 SGHRS and CDR2 YFSETQ. The TCRbeta library incorporated unique molecular identifiers. In TCRdb, the PCR reads were re-called with MiXCR into one record per CDR3 protein. The profile shows fewer than 500,000 distinct CDR3 sequences, about 45% of them singletons. On this clonotype itself: Its target is not known.

Findings and caveats of the study: Recipient T cells and thymic progenitors that survived gave rise to the high TCRbeta diversity observed at day 60 in some patients. Several hundred expanded graft clones reportedly gave rise to the alpha-beta T cells present about two months after transplant. One year after transplant, T-cell counts and diversity came mostly from newly produced T cells.

The gene calls are TRBV5-1 and TRBJ1-2; TRBD1 agrees at 8 bases. The clonotype was recovered from a girl aged 2-15 years with aplastic anemia, due to receive a stem cell transplant. The sequencing here drew on PBMCs, taken before TCRalphabeta/CD19-depleted stem cell transplant. In DNA, the CDR3 is TGCGCCAGCAGCCACGGACAGGGACGAATTACATATGGCTACACCTTC. Translated: CASSHGQGRITYGYTF.